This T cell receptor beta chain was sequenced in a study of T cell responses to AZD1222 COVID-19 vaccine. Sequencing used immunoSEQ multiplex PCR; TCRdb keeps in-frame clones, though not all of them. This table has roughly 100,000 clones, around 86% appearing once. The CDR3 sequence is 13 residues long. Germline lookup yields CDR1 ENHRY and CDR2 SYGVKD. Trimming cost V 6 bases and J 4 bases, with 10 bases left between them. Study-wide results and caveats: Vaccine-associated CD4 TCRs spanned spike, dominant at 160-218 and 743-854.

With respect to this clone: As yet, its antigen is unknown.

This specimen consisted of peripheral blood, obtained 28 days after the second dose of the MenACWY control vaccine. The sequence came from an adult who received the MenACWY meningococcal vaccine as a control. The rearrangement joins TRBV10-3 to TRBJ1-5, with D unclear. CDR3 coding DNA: TGTGCCATCAGCCTATCGGGGAATCAGCCCCAGCATTTT. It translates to CAISLSGNQPQHF.